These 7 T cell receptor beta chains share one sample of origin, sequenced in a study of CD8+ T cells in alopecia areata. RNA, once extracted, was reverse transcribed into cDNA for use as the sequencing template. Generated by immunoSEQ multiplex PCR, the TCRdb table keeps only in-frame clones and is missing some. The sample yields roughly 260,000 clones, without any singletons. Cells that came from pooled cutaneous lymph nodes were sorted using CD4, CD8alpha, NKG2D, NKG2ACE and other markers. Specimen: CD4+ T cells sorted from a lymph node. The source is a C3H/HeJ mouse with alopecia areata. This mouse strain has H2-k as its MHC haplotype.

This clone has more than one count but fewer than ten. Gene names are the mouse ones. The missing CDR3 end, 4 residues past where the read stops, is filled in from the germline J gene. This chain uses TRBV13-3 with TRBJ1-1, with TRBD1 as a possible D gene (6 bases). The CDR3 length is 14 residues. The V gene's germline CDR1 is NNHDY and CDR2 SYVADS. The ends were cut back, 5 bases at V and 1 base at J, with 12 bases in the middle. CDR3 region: CASRATGQNTEVFF. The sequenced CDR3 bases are TGTGCCAGCAGAGCGACAGGACAAAACACA.

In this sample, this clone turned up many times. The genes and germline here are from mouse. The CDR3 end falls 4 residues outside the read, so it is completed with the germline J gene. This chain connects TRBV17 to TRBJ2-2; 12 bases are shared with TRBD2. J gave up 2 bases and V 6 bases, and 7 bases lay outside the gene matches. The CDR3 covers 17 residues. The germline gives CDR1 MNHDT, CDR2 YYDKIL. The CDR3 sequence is CASRADWGGANTGQLYF. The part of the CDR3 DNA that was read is TGTGCTAGCAGGGCTGACTGGGGGGGCGCGAACACCGGG.

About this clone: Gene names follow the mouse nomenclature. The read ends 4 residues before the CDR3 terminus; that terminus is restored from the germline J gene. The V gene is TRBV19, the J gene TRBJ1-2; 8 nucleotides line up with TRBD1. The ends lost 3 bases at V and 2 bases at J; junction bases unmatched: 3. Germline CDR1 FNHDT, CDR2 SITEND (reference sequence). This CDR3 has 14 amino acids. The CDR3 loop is CASSNGQGNSDYTF. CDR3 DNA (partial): TGTGCCAGCAGTAACGGACAGGGTAACTCC.

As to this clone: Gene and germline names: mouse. Partial CDR3 DNA: TGTGCCAGCTCTCTCTCGGCAGGGAATAATTCGCCC. It yields the protein CASSLSAGNNSP. In full, the CDR3 is CASSLSAGNNSPLYF. The rearrangement joins TRBV12-1 to TRBJ1-6; possible D gene TRBD1, 5 bases. The CDR3 extends 3 residues past the end of the read, so its final part is completed from the germline J gene. Being an ORF, TRBJ1-6 has a function that is uncertain. This CDR3 is 15 amino acids long. The germline V gene encodes CDR1 SGHSN and CDR2 HYEKVE. V shed 0 bases and J shed 5 bases, with 10 bases lying between them.

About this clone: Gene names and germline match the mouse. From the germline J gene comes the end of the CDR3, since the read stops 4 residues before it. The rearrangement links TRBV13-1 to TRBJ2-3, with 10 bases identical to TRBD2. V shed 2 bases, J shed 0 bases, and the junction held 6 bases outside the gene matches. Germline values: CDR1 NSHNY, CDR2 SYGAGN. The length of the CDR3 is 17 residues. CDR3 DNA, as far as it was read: TGTGCCAGCAGTGAGACTGGGGGGCCGTTTAGTGCAGAA. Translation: CASSETGGPFSAE. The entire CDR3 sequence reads CASSETGGPFSAETLYF.

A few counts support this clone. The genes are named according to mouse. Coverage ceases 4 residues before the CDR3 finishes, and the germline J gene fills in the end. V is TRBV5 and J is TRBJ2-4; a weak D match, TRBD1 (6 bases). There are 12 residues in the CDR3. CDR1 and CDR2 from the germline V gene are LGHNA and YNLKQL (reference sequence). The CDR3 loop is CASSPQGNTLYF. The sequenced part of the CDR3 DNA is TGTGCCAGCAGCCCTCAGGGGAAC.

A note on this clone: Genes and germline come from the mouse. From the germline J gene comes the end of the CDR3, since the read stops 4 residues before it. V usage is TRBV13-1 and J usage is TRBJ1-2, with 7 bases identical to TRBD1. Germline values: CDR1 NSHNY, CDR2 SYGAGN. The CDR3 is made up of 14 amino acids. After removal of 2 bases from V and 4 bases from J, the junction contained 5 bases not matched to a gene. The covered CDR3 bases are TGTGCCAGCAGTGAGAAACAGGGGACCTCC. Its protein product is CASSEKQGTS. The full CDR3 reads CASSEKQGTSDYTF.